These 4 T cell receptor beta chains came from one sample sequenced in a study of siplizumab effects on memory and regulatory T cells. Only in-frame clones appear in the TCRdb table, and some are missing; sequencing was by immunoSEQ multiplex PCR. The sample comprises about 100,000 clones, 85% to 95% of which are singletons, and over 1% rests with the top ten. Sample: non-Treg CD4+ T cells sorted from blood. The receptors stem from a human donor in good health.

Of note for this clone: In the same sample, other DNA sequences code for this CDR3. The J gene is TRBJ2-3, the V gene TRBV18; 16 nucleotides match TRBD2. The CDR3 consists of 17 residues. CDR1 is KGHSH, CDR2 LQKENI, per germline. Trimming removed 6 bases from V and 6 bases from J; junction bases left unmatched: 9. The CDR3 loop is CASSPGTSGRAADTQYF. The CDR3 nucleotides read TGTGCCAGCTCGCCGGGGACTAGCGGGAGGGCCGCCGATACGCAGTATTTT.

This clone was counted once. This chain connects TRBV6-6 to TRBJ1-1; no firm D call. V gave up 2 bases and J gave up 1 base, with 8 bases separating them. Germline-derived CDR1 and CDR2 are MNHNY and SVGAGI (reference sequence). This CDR3 contains 14 residues. CDR3 residues: CASSYAGWNTEAFF. The DNA of the CDR3 is TGTGCCAGCAGTTACGCAGGATGGAACACTGAAGCTTTCTTT.

This rearrangement joins TRBV27 to TRBJ1-6; D not resolved. Trimming took 3 bases from V and 6 from J, leaving 9 bases between them. The germline CDR1 and CDR2 sequences are MNHEY and SMNVEV (reference sequence). The CDR3 runs 14 residues. CDR3 sequence: CASSFSPFNSPLHF. The DNA for the CDR3 is TGTGCCAGCAGTTTTTCCCCCTTTAATTCACCCCTCCACTTT.

V usage is TRBV30 and J usage is TRBJ2-5, with TRBD2 matching over 10 bases. The CDR3 spans 14 residues. Looked up from germline, CDR1 is GTSNPN and CDR2 is SVGIG (reference sequence). With 3 bases clipped from V and 5 bases from J, the junction kept 6 bases outside the gene matches. The CDR3 region has the DNA TGTGCCTGGAGGTCAGCGGGAGGGAGGGAGACCCAGTACTTC. Translation gives CAWRSAGGRETQYF.